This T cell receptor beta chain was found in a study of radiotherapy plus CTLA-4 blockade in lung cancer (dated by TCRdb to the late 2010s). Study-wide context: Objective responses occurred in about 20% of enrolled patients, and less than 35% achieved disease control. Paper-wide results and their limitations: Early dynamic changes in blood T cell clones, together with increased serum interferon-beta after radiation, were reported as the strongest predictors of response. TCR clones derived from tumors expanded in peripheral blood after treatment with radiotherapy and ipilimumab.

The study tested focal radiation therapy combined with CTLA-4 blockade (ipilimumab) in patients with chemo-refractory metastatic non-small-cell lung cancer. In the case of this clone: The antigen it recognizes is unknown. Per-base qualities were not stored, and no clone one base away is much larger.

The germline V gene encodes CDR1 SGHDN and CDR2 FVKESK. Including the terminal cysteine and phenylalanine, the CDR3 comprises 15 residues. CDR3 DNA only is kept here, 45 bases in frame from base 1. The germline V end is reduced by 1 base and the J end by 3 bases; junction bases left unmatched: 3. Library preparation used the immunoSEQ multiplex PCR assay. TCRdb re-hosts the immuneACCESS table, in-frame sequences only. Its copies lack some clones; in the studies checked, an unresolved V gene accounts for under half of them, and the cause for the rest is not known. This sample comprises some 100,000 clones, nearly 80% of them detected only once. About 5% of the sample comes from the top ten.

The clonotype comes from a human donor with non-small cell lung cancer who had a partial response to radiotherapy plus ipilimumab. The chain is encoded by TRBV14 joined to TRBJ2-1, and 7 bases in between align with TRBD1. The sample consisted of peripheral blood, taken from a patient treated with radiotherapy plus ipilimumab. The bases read TGTGCCAGCAGCCAAGTACCAGGGGGCTACAATGAGCAGTTCTTC. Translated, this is CASSQVPGGYNEQFF.